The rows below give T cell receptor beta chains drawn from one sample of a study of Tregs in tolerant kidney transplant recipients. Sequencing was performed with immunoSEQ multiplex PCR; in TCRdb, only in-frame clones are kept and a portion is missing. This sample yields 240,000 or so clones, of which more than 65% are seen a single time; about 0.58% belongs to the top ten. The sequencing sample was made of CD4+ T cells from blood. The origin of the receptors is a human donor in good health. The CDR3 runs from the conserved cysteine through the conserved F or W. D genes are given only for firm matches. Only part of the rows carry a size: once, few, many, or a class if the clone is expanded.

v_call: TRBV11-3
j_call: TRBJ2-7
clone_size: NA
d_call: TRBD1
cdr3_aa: CASSPGQGESYEQYF
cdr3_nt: TGTGCCAGCAGCCCCGGACAGGGTGAGTCCTACGAGCAGTACTTC

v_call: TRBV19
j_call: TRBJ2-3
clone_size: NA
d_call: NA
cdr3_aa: CASSMAGITDTQYF
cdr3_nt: TGTGCCAGTAGTATGGCAGGCATCACAGATACGCAGTATTTT

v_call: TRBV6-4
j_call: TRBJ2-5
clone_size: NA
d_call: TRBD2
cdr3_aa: CASSDPQTSGRAREQYF
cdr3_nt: TGTGCCAGCAGTGATCCCCAGACTAGCGGGAGGGCGAGGGAGCAGTACTTC

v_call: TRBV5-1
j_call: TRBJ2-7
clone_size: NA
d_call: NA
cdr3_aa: CASSLAAGIRYEQYF
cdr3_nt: TGCGCCAGCAGCTTGGCGGCAGGGATTAGATACGAGCAGTACTTC

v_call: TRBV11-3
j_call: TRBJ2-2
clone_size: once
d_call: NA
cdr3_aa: CASSLGVAVNTGELFF
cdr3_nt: TGTGCCAGCAGCTTAGGGGTAGCGGTCAACACCGGGGAGCTGTTTTTT

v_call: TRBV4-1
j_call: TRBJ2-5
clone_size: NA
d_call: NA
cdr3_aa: CASSQDGREETQYF
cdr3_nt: TGCGCCAGCAGCCAAGATGGTAGGGAAGAGACCCAGTACTTC

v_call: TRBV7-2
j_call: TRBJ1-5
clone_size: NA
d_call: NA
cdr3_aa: CASSLNRRGSNQPQHF
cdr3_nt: TGTGCCAGCAGCTTAAACAGGAGAGGTAGCAATCAGCCCCAGCATTTT

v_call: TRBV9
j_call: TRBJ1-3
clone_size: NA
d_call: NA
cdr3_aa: CASSRTSGASGNTIYF
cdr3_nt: TGTGCCAGCAGTAGAACCTCAGGGGCATCTGGAAACACCATATATTTT

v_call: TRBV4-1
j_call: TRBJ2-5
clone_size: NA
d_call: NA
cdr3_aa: CASSQEEQVQETQYF
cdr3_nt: TGCGCCAGCAGCCAAGAGGAACAGGTCCAAGAGACCCAGTACTTC

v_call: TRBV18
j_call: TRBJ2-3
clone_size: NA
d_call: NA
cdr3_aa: CASSPPASDTQYF
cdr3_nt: TGTGCCAGCTCACCACCTGCCTCTGATACGCAGTATTTT

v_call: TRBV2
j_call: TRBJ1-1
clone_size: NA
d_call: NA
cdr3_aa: CASSGQAFDTEAFF
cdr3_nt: TGTGCCAGCAGTGGACAGGCCTTCGACACTGAAGCCTTCTTT

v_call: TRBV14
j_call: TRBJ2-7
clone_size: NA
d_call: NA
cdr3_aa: CASSQGRGIISYEQYF
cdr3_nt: TGTGCCAGCAGCCAAGGCAGGGGCATCATCTCCTACGAGCAGTACTTC

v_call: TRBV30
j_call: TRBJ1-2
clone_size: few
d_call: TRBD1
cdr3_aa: CANQGADYGYTF
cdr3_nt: TGTGCGAATCAGGGGGCAGACTATGGCTACACCTTC

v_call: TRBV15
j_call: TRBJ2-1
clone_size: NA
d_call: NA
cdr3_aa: CATSGGSYPYNEQFF
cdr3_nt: TGTGCCACCAGCGGCGGCAGTTACCCCTACAATGAGCAGTTCTTC

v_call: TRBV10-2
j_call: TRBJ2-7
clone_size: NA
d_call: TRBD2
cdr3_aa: CASSDWLAGGEQYF
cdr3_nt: TGCGCCAGCAGTGACTGGCTAGCGGGAGGTGAGCAGTACTTC

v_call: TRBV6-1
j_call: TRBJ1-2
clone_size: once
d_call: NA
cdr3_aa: CASSERLKGTFEGYTF
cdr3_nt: TGTGCCAGCAGTGAAAGGCTTAAAGGGACATTCGAGGGCTACACCTTC

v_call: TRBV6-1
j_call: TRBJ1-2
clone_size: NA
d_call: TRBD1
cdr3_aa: CATRTPGQGNYGYTF
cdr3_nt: TGTGCCACCCGTACGCCGGGACAGGGAAACTATGGCTACACCTTC

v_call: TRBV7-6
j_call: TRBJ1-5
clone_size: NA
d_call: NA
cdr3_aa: CASSSVPGQPQHF
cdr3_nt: TGTGCCAGCAGCTCCGTCCCGGGCCAGCCCCAGCATTTT

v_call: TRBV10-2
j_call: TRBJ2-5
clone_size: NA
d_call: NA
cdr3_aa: CASTERQRFAQYF
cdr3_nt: TGCGCCAGCACGGAGCGACAGAGGTTCGCCCAGTACTTC

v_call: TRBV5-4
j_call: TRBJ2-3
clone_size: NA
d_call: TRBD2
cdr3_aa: CASSLGLAESTDTQYF
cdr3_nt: TGTGCCAGCAGCTTGGGTCTAGCGGAAAGCACAGATACGCAGTATTTT

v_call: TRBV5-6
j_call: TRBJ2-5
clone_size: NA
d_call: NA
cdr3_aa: CASSLGQLQETQYF
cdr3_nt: TGTGCCAGCAGCTTGGGACAGCTCCAAGAGACCCAGTACTTC

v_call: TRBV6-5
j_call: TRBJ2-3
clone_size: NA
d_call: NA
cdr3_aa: CASGDVTDTQYF
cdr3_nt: TGTGCCAGCGGGGATGTCACAGATACGCAGTATTTT

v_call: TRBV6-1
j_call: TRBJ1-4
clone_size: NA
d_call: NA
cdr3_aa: CASSVTSKSATNEKLFF
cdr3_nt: TGTGCCAGCAGTGTTACTTCCAAGAGCGCAACTAATGAAAAACTGTTTTTT

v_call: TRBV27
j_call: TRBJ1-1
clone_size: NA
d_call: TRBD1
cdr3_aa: CASSRQGNTEAFF
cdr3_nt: TGTGCCAGCAGCCGACAGGGGAACACTGAAGCTTTCTTT

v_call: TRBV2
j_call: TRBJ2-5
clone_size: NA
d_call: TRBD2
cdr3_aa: CASSAQGLLETQYF
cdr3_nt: TGTGCCAGCAGTGCCCAGGGACTACTGGAGACCCAGTACTTC

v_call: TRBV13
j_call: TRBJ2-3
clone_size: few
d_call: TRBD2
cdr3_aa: CASSFLKGSGRDTQYF
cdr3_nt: TGTGCCAGCAGCTTCCTTAAGGGTAGCGGGAGGGATACGCAGTATTTT

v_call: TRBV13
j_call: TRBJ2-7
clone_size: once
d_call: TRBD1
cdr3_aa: CASSLRDRGLNEQYF
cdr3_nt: TGTGCCAGCAGCTTACGGGACAGGGGGCTGAACGAGCAGTACTTC

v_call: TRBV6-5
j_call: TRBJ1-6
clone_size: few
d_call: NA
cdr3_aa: CASSHQGSYNSPLHF
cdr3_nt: TGTGCCAGCAGTCATCAGGGCTCCTATAATTCACCCCTCCACTTT

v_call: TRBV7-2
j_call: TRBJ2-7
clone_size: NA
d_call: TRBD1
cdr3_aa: CASSPQGFYSYEQYF
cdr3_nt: TGTGCCAGCAGCCCACAGGGGTTTTACTCCTACGAGCAGTACTTC

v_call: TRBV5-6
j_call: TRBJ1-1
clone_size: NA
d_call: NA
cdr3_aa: CASRRATARSEAFF
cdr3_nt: TGTGCCAGCAGACGAGCTACGGCTAGGTCTGAAGCTTTCTTT

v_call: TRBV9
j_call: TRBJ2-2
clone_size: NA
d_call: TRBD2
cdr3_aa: CASSPSGANTGELFF
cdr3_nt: TGTGCCAGCAGCCCCAGCGGGGCGAACACCGGGGAGCTGTTTTTT

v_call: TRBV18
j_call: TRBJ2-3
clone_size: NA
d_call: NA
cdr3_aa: CASSPRQDTQYF
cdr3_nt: TGTGCCAGCTCCCCAAGGCAGGATACGCAGTATTTT

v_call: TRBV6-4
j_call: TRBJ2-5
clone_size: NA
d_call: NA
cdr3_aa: CASSDSRTASETQYF
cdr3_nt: TGTGCCAGCAGTGACAGTCGAACAGCGTCAGAGACCCAGTACTTC

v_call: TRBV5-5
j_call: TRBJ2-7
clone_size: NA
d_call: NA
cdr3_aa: CASSLKQENWQQYF
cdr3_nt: TGTGCCAGCAGCCTCAAGCAGGAGAACTGGCAGCAGTACTTC

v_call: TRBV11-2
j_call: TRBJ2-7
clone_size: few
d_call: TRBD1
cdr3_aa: CASSLVPPSPDRAPYEQYF
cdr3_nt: TGTGCCAGCAGCTTAGTCCCACCAAGCCCGGACAGGGCGCCCTACGAGCAGTACTTC

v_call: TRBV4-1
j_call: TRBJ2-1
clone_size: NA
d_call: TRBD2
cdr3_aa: CASSPRTSGSSYNEQFF
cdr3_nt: TGCGCCAGCAGCCCTCGGACTAGCGGGAGCTCCTACAATGAGCAGTTCTTC

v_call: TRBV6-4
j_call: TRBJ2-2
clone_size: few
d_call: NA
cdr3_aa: CASSRDNTGELFF
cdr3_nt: TGTGCCAGCTCCCGGGACAACACCGGGGAGCTGTTTTTT

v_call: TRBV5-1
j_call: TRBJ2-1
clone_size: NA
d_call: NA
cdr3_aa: CASSLKTGPGYNEQFF
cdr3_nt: TGCGCCAGCAGCTTGAAGACAGGTCCGGGCTACAATGAGCAGTTCTTC

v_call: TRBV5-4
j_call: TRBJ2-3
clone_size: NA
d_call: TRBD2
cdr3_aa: CASSLPHAGGSENF
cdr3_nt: TGTGCCAGCAGCTTGCCGCATGCGGGGGGCTCCGAAAATTTT

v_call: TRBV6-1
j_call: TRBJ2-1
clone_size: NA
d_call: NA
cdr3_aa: CASSERVWQYNEQFF
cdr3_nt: TGTGCCAGCAGTGAGCGCGTTTGGCAGTACAATGAGCAGTTCTTC

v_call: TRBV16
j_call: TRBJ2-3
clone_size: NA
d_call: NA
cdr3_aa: CASSQRYAGNTDTQYF
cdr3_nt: TGTGCCAGCAGCCAAAGGTATGCCGGGAACACAGATACGCAGTATTTT

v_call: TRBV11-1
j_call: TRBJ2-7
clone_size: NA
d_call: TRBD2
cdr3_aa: CASRWTSGTGYEQYF
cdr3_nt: TGTGCCAGCAGATGGACTAGCGGGACGGGCTACGAGCAGTACTTC

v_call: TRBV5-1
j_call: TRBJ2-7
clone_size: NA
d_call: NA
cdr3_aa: CASSQRDARTYEQYF
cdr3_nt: TGCGCCAGCAGCCAACGGGACGCAAGAACCTACGAGCAGTACTTC

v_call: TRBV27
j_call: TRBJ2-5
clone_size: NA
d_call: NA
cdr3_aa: CASSLLGSGETQYF
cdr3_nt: TGTGCCAGCAGCTTACTAGGTAGTGGAGAGACCCAGTACTTC

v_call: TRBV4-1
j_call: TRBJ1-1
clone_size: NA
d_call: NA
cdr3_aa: CASSQVAVNTEAFF
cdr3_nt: TGCGCCAGCAGCCAAGTTGCGGTGAACACTGAAGCTTTCTTT

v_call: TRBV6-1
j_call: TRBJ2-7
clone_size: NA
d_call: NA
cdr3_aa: CASSEFLQGEQYF
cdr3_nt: TGTGCCAGCAGTGAATTCTTACAGGGAGAGCAGTACTTC

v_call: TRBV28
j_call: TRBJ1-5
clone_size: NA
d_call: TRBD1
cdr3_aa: CASSFLGTGNQPQHF
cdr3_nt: TGTGCCAGCAGTTTCCTCGGGACAGGCAATCAGCCCCAGCATTTT

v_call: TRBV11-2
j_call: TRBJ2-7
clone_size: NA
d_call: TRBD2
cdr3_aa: CASSPTGGSYEQYF
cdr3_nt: TGTGCCAGCAGCCCGACGGGAGGCTCCTACGAGCAGTACTTC

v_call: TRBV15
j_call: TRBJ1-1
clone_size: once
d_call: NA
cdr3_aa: CATQAQANTEAFF
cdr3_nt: TGTGCCACCCAAGCACAAGCGAACACTGAAGCTTTCTTT